What follows describes a single TCR beta chain. The antigen is not known. This CDR3 contains 14 residues. Germline values: CDR1 SGDLS, CDR2 YYNGEE. V lost 3 bases to trimming and J lost 10 bases; unmatched junction nucleotides: 12. The sample belongs to a study of metastatic and nonmetastatic thyroid tumors. Study in general: Patients with malignant and benign thyroid disease provided blood and tumor or nodule tissue, whose repertoires were compared.

TCRdb re-clonotyped the PCR reads through MiXCR. The profile shows about 93,000 clones, roughly 13% of them singletons. Before thyroid surgery, none of the patients had received any treatment. Study-level results: When malignant thyroid tumors were compared with benign nodules, TCR beta diversity was reportedly significantly higher in the malignant tumors. This held in both blood and tumor samples.

V gene TRBV9 combines with J gene TRBJ1-1; 7 nucleotides agree with TRBD1. Input material: blood. This TCR was recovered from a female donor with papillary thyroid cancer or a benign thyroid nodule (not recorded which). Some clones in this sample may be carry-over from other donors' samples. CDR3: CASSAEGQSIPAFF. CDR3 DNA sequence: TGTGCCAGCAGCGCGGAGGGACAGAGCATTCCAGCTTTCTTT.